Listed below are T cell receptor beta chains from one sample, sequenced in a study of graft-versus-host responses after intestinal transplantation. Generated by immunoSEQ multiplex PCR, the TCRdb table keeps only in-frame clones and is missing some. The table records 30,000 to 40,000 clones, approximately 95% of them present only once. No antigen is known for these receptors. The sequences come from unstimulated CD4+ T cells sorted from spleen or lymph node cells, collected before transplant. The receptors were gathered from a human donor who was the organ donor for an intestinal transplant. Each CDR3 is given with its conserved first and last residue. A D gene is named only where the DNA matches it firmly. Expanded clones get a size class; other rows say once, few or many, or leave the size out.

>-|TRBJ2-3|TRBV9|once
TGTGCCAGCAGCGTAGGGACAGCCCAAGGCACAGATACGCAGTATTTT
CASSVGTAQGTDTQYF
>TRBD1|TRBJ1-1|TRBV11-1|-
TGTGCCAGCAGCTATCCCTGGGACAGGGACGGCACTGAAGCTTTCTTT
CASSYPWDRDGTEAFF
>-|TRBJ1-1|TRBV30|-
TGTGCCTTGGGGACCGGGAACACTGAAGCTTTCTTT
CALGTGNTEAFF
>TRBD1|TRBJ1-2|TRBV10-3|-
TGTGCCATCCAGGGGGCTTTCTATGGCTACACCTTC
CAIQGAFYGYTF
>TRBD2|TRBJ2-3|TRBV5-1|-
TGCGCCAGCAGCTTGGGGCCTAGCGGGGGGTTGACAGATACGCAGTATTTT
CASSLGPSGGLTDTQYF
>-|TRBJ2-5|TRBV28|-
TGTGCCAGCAGTTTTGGTAGTGACGCCGCGGTGGAGCAGTACTTC
CASSFGSDAAVEQYF
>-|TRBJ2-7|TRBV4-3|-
TGCGCCAGCAGCCAAGCAAGCGGCTACGAGCAGTACTTC
CASSQASGYEQYF
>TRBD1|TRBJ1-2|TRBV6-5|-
TGTGCCAGCAGTTACGGCGACAGGGAGAGCTATGGCTACACCTTC
CASSYGDRESYGYTF
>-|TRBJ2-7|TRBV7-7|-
TGTGCTAGCAGACTGACTAGTAGGGATCGATACGAGCAGTACTTC
CASRLTSRDRYEQYF
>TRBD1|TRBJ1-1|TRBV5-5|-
TGTGCCAGCAGCCGACAGGGGCGGAACACTGAAGCTTTCTTT
CASSRQGRNTEAFF
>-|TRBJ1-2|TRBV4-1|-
TGCGCCAGCAGCCAAGATATGATCGGGAACTATGGCTACACCTTC
CASSQDMIGNYGYTF
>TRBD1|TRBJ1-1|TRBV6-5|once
TGTGCCAGCAGGGGACAGGTGAACACTGAAGCTTTCTTT
CASRGQVNTEAFF
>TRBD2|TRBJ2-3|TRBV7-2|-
TGTGCCAGCAGGGGACTAGCGGGGCCCACAGATACGCAGTATTTT
CASRGLAGPTDTQYF